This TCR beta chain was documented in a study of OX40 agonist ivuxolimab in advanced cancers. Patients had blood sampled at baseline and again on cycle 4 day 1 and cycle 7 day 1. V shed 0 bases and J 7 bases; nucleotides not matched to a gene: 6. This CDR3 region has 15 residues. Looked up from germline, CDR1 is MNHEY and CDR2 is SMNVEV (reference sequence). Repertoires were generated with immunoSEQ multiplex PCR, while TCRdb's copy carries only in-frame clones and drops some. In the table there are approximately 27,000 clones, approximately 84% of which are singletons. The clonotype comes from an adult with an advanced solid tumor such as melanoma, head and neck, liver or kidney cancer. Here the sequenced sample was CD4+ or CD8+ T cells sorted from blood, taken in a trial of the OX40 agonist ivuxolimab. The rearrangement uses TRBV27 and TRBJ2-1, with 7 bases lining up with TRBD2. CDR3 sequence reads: CASSLSPTSVNEQFF. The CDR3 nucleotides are TGTGCCAGCAGTTTATCCCCTACTAGCGTTAATGAGCAGTTCTTC.